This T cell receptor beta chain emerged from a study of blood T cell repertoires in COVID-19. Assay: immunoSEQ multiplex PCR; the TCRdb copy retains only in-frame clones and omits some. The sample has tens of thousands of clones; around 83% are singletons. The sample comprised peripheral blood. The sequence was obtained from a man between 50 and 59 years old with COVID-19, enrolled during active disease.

The CDR3 loop is CASGTGTGPHQPQHF. Written as DNA, the CDR3 is TGTGCCAGTGGAACCGGGACAGGGCCCCATCAGCCCCAGCATTTT. The V and J genes are TRBV19 and TRBJ1-5, with 9 bases aligning to TRBD1. CDR1 is LNHDA, CDR2 SQIVND, per germline (reference sequence). CDR3 size: 15 residues. V dropped 8 bases and J dropped 5; count of bases not matched to a gene: 10.